A single sample gave rise to the 17 T cell receptor beta chains below, sequenced in a study of cytomegalovirus exposure and HLA in healthy donors. The method was immunoSEQ multiplex PCR; TCRdb's version includes in-frame clones alone and lacks a portion of them. The table has more than 95,000 clones, nearly 90% seen once. The sample comprised PBMCs. The receptor set was obtained from a woman aged 18-29 years in good health and CMV-seronegative.

This clone was found a few times. In DNA form, the CDR3 reads TGTGCCAGCGGTGGCAACGAGTTTGGCTACACCTTC. Translation gives CASGGNEFGYTF. The chain has TRBV2 and TRBJ1-2; D remains unclear. The V gene lost 8 bases and the J gene lost 7 bases, with 14 bases spanning the gap. The CDR3 extends over 12 amino acids. The germline V gene has CDR1 SNHLY and CDR2 FYNNEI.

The chain employs TRBV7-9 and TRBJ2-1; 7 nucleotides match TRBD1. CDR1 and CDR2 from the germline V gene are SEHNR and FQNEAQ (reference sequence). With 3 bases clipped from V and 5 bases from J, the junction kept 1 base outside the gene matches. The CDR3 totals 13 residues. The CDR3 protein is CASSFGQDNEQFF. Here the CDR3 DNA reads TGTGCCAGCAGCTTTGGACAGGACAATGAGCAGTTCTTC.

This clone has a handful of counts. J is TRBJ1-5 and V is TRBV28; D unclear. This CDR3 region has 14 residues. Trimming cost V 2 bases and J 1 base, with 6 bases left between them. Germline loops: CDR1 MDHEN, CDR2 SYDVKM. The DNA of the CDR3 is TGTGCCAGCAGTTTAGACAACAGCAATCAGCCCCAGCATTTT. It is translated as CASSLDNSNQPQHF.

This clone showed up just once. The chain employs TRBV6-1 and TRBJ2-7, with D tentatively TRBD1 (6 bases). CDR3 length: 13 residues. The V gene lost 10 bases and the J gene lost 0 bases, with 13 bases spanning the gap. Germline values: CDR1 MNHNS, CDR2 SASEGT. This chain's CDR3 is CATQRDNSYEQYV. The CDR3 DNA follows: TGTGCCACTCAAAGGGACAACTCCTACGAGCAGTACGTC.

The gene calls are TRBV15 and TRBJ1-5, with 9 bases aligning to TRBD1. The trim removed 1 base at V and 2 bases at J, leaving 3 bases unmatched. The CDR3 totals 16 residues. Germline V gene sequence: CDR1 LNHNV, CDR2 YYDKDF (reference sequence). The CDR3 DNA is TGTGCCACCAGCAGAGGACAGGGGGAACGCAATCAGCCCCAGCATTTT. Amino acids: CATSRGQGERNQPQHF.

V is TRBV6-1 and J is TRBJ1-1; the D gene is possibly TRBD1 (5 bases). Germline-derived CDR1 and CDR2 are MNHNS and SASEGT. V dropped 8 bases and J dropped 0 bases, with 13 bases sitting between them. This CDR3 contains 14 residues. As DNA, the CDR3 is TGTGCCAGCGGTAACGGGGGGGTGAACACTGAAGCTTTCTTT. Translating it yields CASGNGGVNTEAFF.

The CDR3 loop reads CASSYPTGDSGNTIYF. As DNA, the CDR3 is TGTGCCAGCAGCTACCCCACAGGAGACTCTGGAAACACCATATATTTT. The V gene is TRBV5-4, the J gene TRBJ1-3; a weak D match, TRBD1 (5 bases). V was shortened by 3 bases and J by 0 bases, with 13 bases between the two germline ends. CDR3 length: 16 amino acids. Germline values: CDR1 SGHNT, CDR2 YYREEE (reference sequence).

CDR3 residues: CASSSTGNNQPQHF. The CDR3 DNA reads TGTGCCAGCAGCTCGACAGGGAACAATCAGCCCCAGCATTTT. The J gene is TRBJ1-5, the V gene TRBV6-1; the match to TRBD1 covers 7 bases. Germline-derived CDR1 and CDR2 are MNHNS and SASEGT. Trimming cost V 6 bases and J 3 bases; bases outside gene matches: 5. The CDR3 runs 14 residues.

This clone was detected only a few times. CDR3 in DNA: TGTGCCAGCAGCCCTGGGACAGCAAATCAACAGCAGTTCTTC. Protein sequence: CASSPGTANQQQFF. The rearrangement links TRBV7-8 to TRBJ2-1, with 7 bases lining up with TRBD1. The CDR3 is 14 amino acids. V trimming: 5 bases; J trimming: 11 bases; junction bases outside the gene matches: 12. The germline CDR1 and CDR2 sequences are SGHVS and FQNEAQ.

The rearrangement joins TRBV7-9 to TRBJ2-7; a weak D match, TRBD2 (6 bases). Germline CDR1 is SEHNR and CDR2 is FQNEAQ (reference sequence). With 5 bases removed from V and 6 bases from J, the gap between germline ends came to 17 bases. The CDR3 runs to 14 residues. This CDR3 is CASSTSGGFGEQYF. Here the CDR3 DNA reads TGTGCCAGCAGCACCTCTGGGGGGTTCGGCGAGCAGTACTTC.

This chain uses TRBV20-1 with TRBJ1-1, with D hard to call. This CDR3 comprises 10 residues. V lost 2 bases, J lost 4 bases, and 2 bases lay in between. Germline CDR1 is DFQATT and CDR2 is SNEGSKA (reference sequence). The CDR3 protein is CSARRTEAFF. CDR3 coding DNA: TGCAGTGCTAGACGCACTGAAGCTTTCTTT.

V usage is TRBV2 and J usage is TRBJ2-4; TRBD1 matches at 9 bases. V trimming: 6 bases; J trimming: 7 bases; junction bases outside the gene matches: 7. Germline loops: CDR1 SNHLY, CDR2 FYNNEI. The CDR3 totals 14 residues. CDR3 residues: CASRGTGGRNIQYF. CDR3 in DNA: TGTGCCAGCAGGGGCACAGGGGGCAGGAACATTCAGTACTTC.

The CDR3 DNA sequence: TGTGCCAGCAGCCCTAAGGGGGGGTTGGGGAATTCACCCCTCCACTTT. It translates to CASSPKGGLGNSPLHF. The rearrangement links TRBV11-2 to TRBJ1-6; a possible D gene is TRBD1 (6 bases). This CDR3 has 16 amino acids. V lost 5 bases to trimming and J lost 7 bases, with 18 bases between them. Germline assignment: CDR1 SGHAT and CDR2 FQNNGV.

The gene calls are TRBV7-6 and TRBJ2-1, with TRBD1 identical over 10 bases. The V and J ends lost 1 base and 0 bases, in that order; junction bases with no gene match: 0. From germline, CDR1 is SGHVS and CDR2 FNYEAQ. The CDR3 consists of 16 residues. As DNA, the CDR3 is TGTGCCAGCAGCTTAGGGACAGGGGGCTCCTACAATGAGCAGTTCTTC. Protein: CASSLGTGGSYNEQFF.

The chain joins TRBV27 to TRBJ1-2, with 11 bases matching TRBD1. Germline V CDR1 and CDR2: MNHEY, SMNVEV (reference sequence). Trimming took 4 bases from V and 4 from J; bases not matched to a gene: 14. The CDR3 runs to 18 residues. CDR3 loop: CASSSTPGQGVLPYGYTF. DNA of the CDR3: TGTGCCAGCAGTTCAACACCGGGACAGGGGGTGTTACCCTATGGCTACACCTTC.

The chain has TRBV20-1 and TRBJ2-7; possible D gene TRBD2, 5 bases. The germline V and J ends were trimmed by 3 bases and 4 bases, with 7 bases remaining between them. The CDR3 loop spans 11 amino acids. Germline lookup yields CDR1 DFQATT and CDR2 SNEGSKA (reference sequence). DNA of the CDR3: TGCAGTGCTAGGGAGCGGTACGAGCAGTACTTC. It specifies CSARERYEQYF.

The rearrangement uses TRBV5-1 and TRBJ2-2; TRBD2 aligns across 9 bases. CDR1 SGHRS and CDR2 YFSETQ come from the germline V gene. The CDR3 length is 18 residues. Trimming removed 4 bases from V and 4 bases from J; junction bases left unmatched: 14. CDR3 amino acids: CASSTVLAGEYGTGELFF. The CDR3 DNA sequence: TGCGCCAGCAGCACCGTTTTAGCGGGAGAGTACGGCACCGGGGAGCTGTTTTTT.